Below are 6 T cell receptor beta chains sequenced from a single sample in a study of blood T cells in healthy people across ages. Next came a second PCR, run for about 6 to 12 cycles, which used a sample-barcoded 5' primer along with a J-beta primer mix. Via MiXCR, TCRdb re-called the 5' RACE reads, giving one row per CDR3 protein. The table shows 600,000 or so distinct CDR3 sequences, with around half occurring only once. Sample: blood. These receptors originate from a man older than 75 in good health.

The chain uses TRBV5-1 and TRBJ2-3; D call uncertain. Germline V gene lookup returns CDR1 SGHRS and CDR2 YFSETQ. The CDR3 runs to 14 residues. Trimming took 2 bases from V and 4 from J, leaving 11 bases between them. CDR3 DNA: TGCGCCAGCAGCTTAGAGGCGAGGCCAGATACGCAGTATTTT. Translating gives CASSLEARPDTQYF.

This chain joins TRBV2 and TRBJ2-1, with 9 positions matching TRBD2. V was clipped by 4 bases and J by 5 bases; unmatched bases: 3. Germline V gives CDR1 SNHLY, CDR2 FYNNEI. The CDR3 covers 14 residues. The CDR3 coding sequence is TGTGCCAGCAGTGTGCGACTAGCGGACAATGAGCAGTTCTTC. Amino acid sequence: CASSVRLADNEQFF.

The chain employs TRBV4-3 and TRBJ1-2; TRBD1 aligns across 7 bases. The junction had 5 bases not matched to a gene; V was cut back by 4 bases and J by 6 bases. This CDR3 spans 13 amino acids. Looked up from germline, CDR1 is LGHNA and CDR2 is YSLEER. The CDR3 sequence: CASSRYRGDGYTF. The CDR3 nucleotides read TGCGCCAGCAGCCGTTACAGGGGTGATGGCTACACCTTC.

The V and J genes are TRBV19 and TRBJ1-6, with D possibly being TRBD1 (5 bases). The CDR3 contains 15 residues. Germline values: CDR1 LNHDA, CDR2 SQIVND (reference sequence). The V end was cut by 2 bases, the J end by 7 bases, with 12 bases between. CDR3 residues: CASSISRRENSPLHF. The CDR3 DNA sequence: TGTGCCAGTAGTATATCTCGCAGGGAGAATTCACCCCTCCACTTT.

The V call is TRBV30, the J call TRBJ1-1; D unresolved. This CDR3 is built from 13 residues. The V and J ends lost 0 bases and 1 base respectively, with 6 bases between them. Germline CDR1 and CDR2: GTSNPN and SVGIG (reference sequence). This CDR3 reads CAWSVRENTEAFF. The CDR3 region has the DNA TGTGCCTGGAGTGTACGGGAGAACACTGAAGCTTTCTTT.

This clonotype has just one count. The chain uses TRBV6-6 and TRBJ2-1; the match to TRBD2 covers 8 bases. The trim removed 8 bases at V and 4 bases at J, leaving 7 bases unmatched. Germline V lookup: CDR1 MNHNY, CDR2 SVGAGI (reference sequence). The CDR3 totals 14 residues. The CDR3 region has the DNA TGTGCCAGCTTCCCGGGGGGGACGTACAATGAGCAGTTCTTC. This sequence encodes CASFPGGTYNEQFF.